Sequencing of this T cell receptor beta chain was carried out in a study of T cell responses to AZD1222 COVID-19 vaccine (dated by TCRdb to the early 2020s). About the full investigation: A total of under 250 trial participants underwent TCR sequencing, of whom more than 200 had received two doses of AZD1222 and some 25 had received two doses of the MenACWY control vaccine. Trial participants were enrolled by age into 18-55, 56-69 and 70-plus year subgroups, with around 140, 26 and 57 TCR-sequenced participants respectively. General conclusions and limits of the study: After two AZD1222 doses, both the breadth and the depth of spike-specific TCRs were significantly higher than at day 0 and than in MenACWY recipients. Conclusions about previously exposed vaccinees are limited, since just five or six AZD1222 recipients were seropositive for SARS-CoV-2 at baseline. In the small 56-69-year group, the increase in depth fell short of significance, most likely because of low power. Because no day 14 peak-response samples were available, the repertoires could be characterized only after the peak T cell response. Nearly half of unique spike-specific TCRs reportedly recognized epitopes outside regions mutated in the B.1.351 and B.1.1.7 variants. Participants were mostly white British, with more females than males. The authors suggested clonal diversity may have been underestimated. Vaccine-associated CD4 TCRs spanned the whole spike protein, with dominant responses in regions 160-218 and 743-854.

V is pruned by 2 bases and J by 5 bases, leaving 8 bases of the junction without a gene match. CDR3 length: 15 amino acids, cysteine to phenylalanine. This entry keeps only the CDR3 DNA: 45 bases, framed from base 1. CDR1 is given as SNHLY and CDR2 as FYNNEI, both from the germline V gene. The CDR3 regions of human TCRbeta chains were analyzed by immunosequencing. The original methods were these. TCRs in the repertoires were compared against a reference library of SARS-CoV-2-specific TCRs that had been generated with the MIRA antigen-specificity platform. Breadth was defined as the fraction of unique TCRs that were SARS-CoV-2-associated, and depth was defined as the fraction of total T cells that were SARS-CoV-2-associated. Using the MIRA data, each spike-specific TCR was assigned both to the spike region to which the TCR was reactive and to a CD4 or CD8 class. Log10-transformed breadth and depth values were compared by one-way ANOVA with Sidak's multiple comparisons tests. Drawn from immuneACCESS, this table holds only the in-frame rearrangements with V and J called that TCRdb kept. Clones are partly lost; checked studies trace under half to an unresolved V gene and leave the rest unexplained. That table supplies the V and J calls and clone size; D and trimming were determined from the DNA. The sample includes about 270,000 clones, with about 94% observed a single time. 0.5% to 0.7% of the sample comes from the top ten.

Explained via the paper, the time point label denotes: about 28 days (+/-7) after the second vaccine dose. AZD1222 recipients whose second dose came at about 4 weeks and those whose second dose came at about 12 weeks were combined into one group, since spike-specific TCR depth and breadth did not differ between the two schedules. Vaccinee samples came from UK trials COV001 and COV002, including a single-blind randomized controlled phase 2/3 trial of AZD1222 (ChAdOx1 nCoV-19) in healthy adults. For TCRbeta chain sequencing, PBMC samples from trial participants were taken at day 0 and at day 28 after the second dose. Turning to this clone: Its recognized antigen is unknown. Per-base qualities were not stored, and no clone one base away is much larger.

The chain is encoded by TRBV2 joined to TRBJ1-2; 7 central nucleotides agree with TRBD1. The sequence came from an adult who received the AZD1222 COVID-19 vaccine. The sample consisted of peripheral blood, taken 28 days after the second AZD1222 dose. CDR3 sequence: CASSEWRGRDYGYTF. The DNA sequence reads TGTGCCAGCAGTGAATGGAGGGGGCGAGATTATGGCTACACCTTC.